These 32 T cell receptor beta chains share one sample of origin, sequenced in a study of cytomegalovirus exposure and HLA in healthy donors. The PCR had 60 Vbeta and 13 Jbeta primers. Clones were read by immunoSEQ multiplex PCR, and TCRdb kept only the in-frame ones, dropping some. The sample holds about 190,000 clones, 75% to 90% seen once. Sequenced: PBMCs. These receptors originate from a man in his forties in good health and CMV-seropositive.

V and J are TRBV10-1 and TRBJ1-5; 7 bases match TRBD1. Germline-derived CDR1 and CDR2 are WNHNN and SYGVQD (reference sequence). This CDR3 contains 15 residues. J was trimmed by 2 bases and V by 6 bases; bases with no gene match: 7. The CDR3 region has the DNA TGCGCCAGCAGGAGGCACAGGGGTGGCAATCAGCCCCAGCATTTT. Amino acids: CASRRHRGGNQPQHF.

This chain joins TRBV30 and TRBJ1-3, with 10 positions matching TRBD1. The CDR3 is 15 amino acids. Germline V gene lookup returns CDR1 GTSNPN and CDR2 SVGIG (reference sequence). V was clipped by 2 bases and J by 4 bases; unmatched bases: 5. The CDR3, as DNA: TGTGCCTGGAGTCCGTGGACAGGGGGAGGAAACACCATATATTTT. Protein product: CAWSPWTGGGNTIYF.

CDR3 DNA: TGTGCCAGCAGTCCCGGGACAATCGAGCAGTACTTC. Its translation is CASSPGTIEQYF. The chain uses TRBV27 and TRBJ2-7, with D tentatively TRBD1 (6 bases). V was clipped by 5 bases and J by 6 bases, with 11 bases between them. The CDR3 extends over 12 amino acids. Germline-derived CDR1 and CDR2 are MNHEY and SMNVEV (reference sequence).

The chain is built from TRBV9 and TRBJ2-2; 12 positions agree with TRBD1. Germline values: CDR1 SGDLS, CDR2 YYNGEE. Losses at the gene ends were 6 bases for V and 6 bases for J; bases not matched to a gene: 15. The CDR3 covers 18 residues. The CDR3 DNA reads TGTGCCAGCAACACTCTGGGGGGACAGGGGGCAGTGGCCGGGGAGCTGTTTTTT. Protein product: CASNTLGGQGAVAGELFF.

The CDR3 here is CASSLQFPNSPLHF. CDR3 bases: TGCGCCAGCAGCTTACAATTTCCCAATTCACCCCTCCACTTT. The chain links TRBV5-1 to TRBJ1-6, with D unclear. The V and J ends lost 2 bases and 7 bases respectively, with 10 bases between them. The germline gives CDR1 SGHRS, CDR2 YFSETQ. The CDR3 loop spans 14 amino acids. The full variable domain, in which reference TRBV5-1 and TRBJ1-6 provide the parts outside the CDR3, is KAGVTQTPRYLIKTRGQQVTLSCSPISGHRSVSWYQQTPGQGLQFLFEYFSETQRNKGNFPGRFSGRQFSNSRSEMNVSTLELGDSALYLCASSLQFPNSPLHFGNGTRLTVT.

The genes are TRBV9 and TRBJ2-5; D might be TRBD1 (6 bases). This CDR3 region has 16 residues. The V end was cut by 3 bases, the J end by 5 bases, with 20 bases between. Germline CDR1 and CDR2: SGDLS and YYNGEE. This CDR3 reads CASSANRDKEEETQYF. The CDR3 nucleotides are TGTGCCAGCAGCGCAAATCGGGACAAAGAGGAGGAGACCCAGTACTTC. Full variable domain (outside the CDR3, taken from reference TRBV9 and TRBJ2-5): DSGVTQTPKHLITATGQRVTLRCSPRSGDLSVYWYQQSLDQGLQFLIQYYNGEERAKGNILERFSAQQFPDLHSELNLSSLELGDSALYFCASSANRDKEEETQYFGPGTRLLVL.

The V and J genes are TRBV6-6 and TRBJ2-3; 7 bases align to TRBD2. V trimming: 8 bases; J trimming: 4 bases; junction bases outside the gene matches: 3. The CDR3 is 12 residues long. Germline V lookup: CDR1 MNHNY, CDR2 SVGAGI (reference sequence). CDR3 loop: CASERGADTQYF. CDR3 in DNA: TGTGCCAGCGAGCGGGGAGCAGATACGCAGTATTTT.

This clone came up a few times. The chain is built from TRBV5-1 and TRBJ1-1, with D unclear. This CDR3 is 14 amino acids long. CDR1 and CDR2 (germline): SGHRS, YFSETQ. Trimming removed 0 bases at V and 4 bases at J, with 10 bases between. The CDR3 region has the DNA TGCGCCAGCAGCTTGGCCGAGGGTTTCACTGAAGCTTTCTTT. This codes for CASSLAEGFTEAFF.

The CDR3 sequence: CASSSMGLAASETQYF. In DNA form, the CDR3 reads TGTGCCAGCAGCTCCATGGGACTAGCGGCCTCGGAGACCCAGTACTTC. The chain recombines TRBV7-9 with TRBJ2-5; 11 bases fit TRBD2. V was clipped by 4 bases and J by 5 bases; unmatched bases: 9. Germline loops: CDR1 SEHNR, CDR2 FQNEAQ (reference sequence). The CDR3 runs 16 residues.

This chain uses TRBV9 with TRBJ1-2; TRBD1 matches at 10 bases. The V and J ends lost 0 bases and 8 bases, in that order; junction bases with no gene match: 10. Germline assignment: CDR1 SGDLS and CDR2 YYNGEE. This CDR3 comprises 16 residues. CDR3 amino acids: CASSVEVGDRGGGYTF. DNA of the CDR3: TGTGCCAGCAGCGTAGAGGTTGGGGACAGGGGTGGAGGCTACACCTTC.

The genes are TRBV13 and TRBJ2-7; D unclear. CDR3 length: 14 residues. Germline V gene lookup returns CDR1 PRHDT and CDR2 FYEKMQ (reference sequence). V was cut by 6 bases and J by 3 bases, with 15 bases left in between. CDR3 loop: CASRLGSTHYEQYF. The CDR3 nucleotides read TGTGCCAGCAGGTTGGGCAGTACCCACTACGAGCAGTACTTC.

This clone was recorded a few times. The chain uses TRBV28 and TRBJ2-3, with 13 positions matching TRBD2. The V segment lost 4 bases and the J segment 3 bases; nucleotides outside the gene matches: 7. The CDR3 runs to 17 residues. Germline-derived CDR1 and CDR2 are MDHEN and SYDVKM. The CDR3 DNA reads as TGTGCCAGCAGTTCCAACGGACTAGCGGGGGCAACAGATACGCAGTATTTT. Translating gives CASSSNGLAGATDTQYF.

The chain employs TRBV27 and TRBJ1-6, with D tentatively TRBD1 (5 bases). The CDR3 extends over 16 amino acids. Germline V gene lookup returns CDR1 MNHEY and CDR2 SMNVEV (reference sequence). Trimming took off 2 bases at V and 7 bases at J, with 15 bases between the two ends. The CDR3 region is CASSLVGVSANSPLHF. The CDR3 DNA reads TGTGCCAGCAGTTTAGTAGGGGTTTCCGCCAATTCACCCCTCCACTTT.

The J gene is TRBJ2-5, the V gene TRBV6-5; TRBD1 matches 7 bases. The CDR3 length is 15 residues. V lost 6 bases, J lost 5 bases, and 12 bases stayed unmatched. Germline values: CDR1 MNHEY, CDR2 SVGAGI. The CDR3 nucleotides are TGTGCCAGCAGACAATCTATACAGGGGAAGGAGACCCAGTACTTC. Translating it yields CASRQSIQGKETQYF.

The V call is TRBV19, the J call TRBJ2-5, with TRBD1 matching 9 bases. The trim removed 6 bases at V and 4 bases at J, leaving 6 bases unmatched. The CDR3 has 14 amino acids. Germline V gene lookup returns CDR1 LNHDA and CDR2 SQIVND (reference sequence). The chain's CDR3 is CASRKTGGGETQYF. CDR3 in DNA: TGTGCCAGTAGGAAGACAGGGGGGGGAGAGACCCAGTACTTC.

The chain has TRBV27 and TRBJ2-2; possibly TRBD1 for D (6 bases). From germline, CDR1 is MNHEY and CDR2 SMNVEV (reference sequence). The length of the CDR3 is 14 residues. V was cut by 8 bases and J by 0 bases, with 10 bases left in between. The DNA for the CDR3 is TGTGCCAGCCAACAGGGTTCGAACACCGGGGAGCTGTTTTTT. Amino acid sequence: CASQQGSNTGELFF.

This chain connects TRBV7-9 to TRBJ2-5; D may be TRBD2 (6 bases). V shed 2 bases and J shed 2 bases, with 12 bases lying between them. Germline lookup yields CDR1 SEHNR and CDR2 FQNEAQ (reference sequence). The CDR3 length is 15 residues. CDR3: CASSLILRGQETQYF. The CDR3 region has the DNA TGTGCCAGCAGCTTAATTCTCCGGGGGCAAGAGACCCAGTACTTC.

For the CDR3, the DNA is TGTGCCAGCAGGATCCTTCGGGGGAGAGACACAGATACGCAGTATTTT. Translation: CASRILRGRDTDTQYF. This chain joins TRBV5-4 and TRBJ2-3; D is possibly TRBD2 (6 bases). Germline lookup yields CDR1 SGHNT and CDR2 YYREEE (reference sequence). There are 16 residues in the CDR3. Trimming stripped 5 bases from V and 2 bases from J, with 18 bases between. The full variable domain, completed using reference TRBV5-4 and TRBJ2-3, is ETGVTQSPTHLIKTRGQQVTLRCSSQSGHNTVSWYQQALGQGPQFIFQYYREEENGRGNFPPRFSGLQFPNYSSELNVNALELDDSALYLCASRILRGRDTDTQYFGPGTRLTVL.

This clone was counted between two and nine times. The chain uses TRBV27 and TRBJ1-2; D is possibly TRBD1 (5 bases). Germline V CDR1 and CDR2: MNHEY, SMNVEV (reference sequence). The CDR3 extends over 12 amino acids. Trimming stripped 4 bases from V and 7 bases from J, with 10 bases between. The CDR3 bases are TGTGCCAGCAGTTCGCGGGGGGGTGGCTACACCTTC. Protein: CASSSRGGGYTF.

This rearrangement joins TRBV30 to TRBJ1-1, with a tentative D call TRBD1 (6 bases). The V end lost 4 bases, the J end lost 5 bases, and 23 bases lay between the germline ends. CDR1 and CDR2 from the germline V gene are GTSNPN and SVGIG (reference sequence). The CDR3 covers 16 residues. The CDR3 region has the DNA TGTGCCTGGACAAGGCAGGGGTTACATGAACAGACTGAAGCTTTCTTT. Its protein product is CAWTRQGLHEQTEAFF.

The chain recombines TRBV5-1 with TRBJ1-2; possibly TRBD1 for D (6 bases). This CDR3 comprises 14 residues. V was pared by 5 bases and J by 6 bases, with 17 bases between. The germline gives CDR1 SGHRS, CDR2 YFSETQ. The CDR3 reads CASRGGQQKNGYTF. CDR3 sequence (DNA): TGCGCCAGCAGAGGCGGACAGCAGAAGAATGGCTACACCTTC.

The chain couples TRBV27 to TRBJ1-6; maybe TRBD1 (5 bases). CDR1 MNHEY and CDR2 SMNVEV come from the germline V gene (reference sequence). Trimming took 6 bases from V and 10 from J, leaving 13 bases between them. The CDR3 spans 13 residues. As DNA, the CDR3 is TGTGCCAGCAGAGGGGCCAACACATCACCCCTCCACTTT. Translation: CASRGANTSPLHF.

The CDR3 loop reads CASSVSPGLAGPTDTQYF. CDR3 in DNA: TGTGCCAGCAGCGTCTCCCCCGGACTAGCGGGTCCCACAGATACGCAGTATTTT. The gene calls are TRBV9 and TRBJ2-3; 11 nucleotides match TRBD2. J gave up 2 bases and V 2 bases, and 10 bases lay outside the gene matches. The CDR3 runs 18 residues. Germline V gene sequence: CDR1 SGDLS, CDR2 YYNGEE. The variable domain in full, with the rest retrieved from reference TRBV9 and TRBJ2-3, is DSGVTQTPKHLITATGQRVTLRCSPRSGDLSVYWYQQSLDQGLQFLIQYYNGEERAKGNILERFSAQQFPDLHSELNLSSLELGDSALYFCASSVSPGLAGPTDTQYFGPGTRLTVL.

This rearrangement joins TRBV6-5 to TRBJ1-2, with D possibly TRBD1 on 5 matching bases. CDR1 is MNHEY, CDR2 SVGAGI, per germline. Between the trimmed V and J ends, which lost 2 bases and 1 base, there was a span of 11 bases. This CDR3 is 15 amino acids long. The CDR3 DNA is TGTGCCAGCAGTTACAGGCAGGGCTATAACTATGGCTACACCTTC. It yields the protein CASSYRQGYNYGYTF.

The V call is TRBV28, the J call TRBJ1-2, with unresolved D. CDR1 and CDR2 from the germline V gene are MDHEN and SYDVKM. V was cut by 1 base and J by 4 bases, with 4 bases left in between. The CDR3 is made up of 12 amino acids. The CDR3 coding sequence is TGTGCCAGCAGTTTATCACTCTATGGCTACACCTTC. It yields the protein CASSLSLYGYTF.

This clone was counted a few times. The V and J genes are TRBV7-8 and TRBJ1-2; TRBD1 matches at 8 bases. CDR1 SGHVS and CDR2 FQNEAQ come from the germline V gene. The CDR3 consists of 16 residues. J lost 2 bases, V lost 4 bases, and 9 bases had no gene match. The CDR3: CASSSGPWTGNYGYTF. Written as DNA, the CDR3 is TGTGCCAGCAGCTCGGGCCCTTGGACAGGGAACTATGGCTACACCTTC.

This clone was recorded once. The chain carries TRBV28 and TRBJ2-2, with D maybe TRBD1 (6 bases). This CDR3 comprises 16 residues. From germline, CDR1 is MDHEN and CDR2 SYDVKM. With 6 bases removed from V and 2 bases from J, the gap between germline ends came to 16 bases. The DNA of the CDR3 is TGTGCCAGCAGGACCTACCGGGACATTAACACCGGGGAGCTGTTTTTT. Amino acid sequence: CASRTYRDINTGELFF.

V gene TRBV25-1 combines with J gene TRBJ1-2; D perhaps matches TRBD1 (6 bases). The germline V and J ends were trimmed by 1 base and 6 bases, with 9 bases remaining between them. Per germline, CDR1 MGHDK and CDR2 SYGVNS. The CDR3 is 13 residues long. The CDR3 reads CASSEFSGDGYTF. DNA for the CDR3: TGTGCCAGCAGTGAATTTTCAGGGGATGGCTACACCTTC.

The chain combines TRBV28 with TRBJ2-1, with a possible D match to TRBD2 (5 bases). The germline V gene has CDR1 MDHEN and CDR2 SYDVKM. The V end lost 10 bases, the J end lost 6 bases, and 19 bases lay between the germline ends. The CDR3 runs 14 residues. The CDR3: CATTLVRRRNEQFF. As DNA, the CDR3 is TGTGCCACCACACTAGTCAGGAGACGCAATGAGCAGTTCTTC.

A few counts support this clone. This chain links TRBV23-1 with TRBJ1-1, with a tentative D call TRBD1 (5 bases). TRBV23-1 is recorded as an ORF, its role being uncertain. V was shortened by 1 base and J by 1 base, with 10 bases between the two germline ends. The CDR3 loop spans 15 amino acids. The CDR3 protein is CASSQLDTGNTEAFF. CDR3 nucleotide sequence: TGCGCCAGCAGTCAATTGGACACTGGGAACACTGAAGCTTTCTTT.

The genes are TRBV19 and TRBJ2-1, with D possibly being TRBD2 (6 bases). Trimming shortened V by 3 bases and J by 0 bases, and 9 bases separated the two germline ends. Per germline, CDR1 LNHDA and CDR2 SQIVND (reference sequence). The CDR3 is made up of 15 amino acids. In DNA form, the CDR3 reads TGTGCCAGTAGTATTGGAGGGGTCTCCTACAATGAGCAGTTCTTC. Protein: CASSIGGVSYNEQFF.

The gene calls are TRBV30 and TRBJ1-2, with TRBD1 matching 9 bases. The germline gives CDR1 GTSNPN, CDR2 SVGIG (reference sequence). CDR3 length: 15 residues. Unmatched junction bases numbered 9, after V lost 3 bases and J lost 4 bases. This chain's CDR3 is CAWRAWTGVAYGYTF. The CDR3 DNA sequence: TGTGCCTGGAGGGCGTGGACAGGGGTGGCCTATGGCTACACCTTC.